This T cell receptor beta chain was found in a study of early T cells in non-severe SARS-CoV-2 infection. At the level of the study: Sequencing of bulk RNA from unsorted whole blood was done, without chain pairing. Broader study findings: VDJdb matching skewed toward anti-spike CD8 responses, missing private and CD4 specificities.

This clonotype has at least ten counts. Its antigen is unknown. Losses at the gene ends were 5 bases for V and 10 bases for J; bases not matched to a gene: 16. Germline CDR1 and CDR2: SEHNR and FQNEAQ (reference sequence). The CDR3 spans 15 residues. Each single cDNA molecule received a unique molecular identifier. TCRdb called the 5' RACE reads again in MiXCR, with one record for every CDR3 protein. Found here are 80,000 to 100,000 distinct CDR3 sequences, about 14% of them singletons; the top ten hold around 5.8%. This sequence originates from an adult who was a healthcare worker with PCR-confirmed SARS-CoV-2 infection or an uninfected control (not recorded which). Sequencing was done on a sample of whole blood. The J gene is TRBJ2-5, the V gene TRBV7-9; 7 bases align to TRBD2. The CDR3 DNA sequence: TGTGCCAGCAGCCCGGGACTACCCCAAGGTAGTAACCAGTACTTC. Amino acids: CASSPGLPQGSNQYF.